The clone carrying this T cell receptor beta chain has at least ten counts. The data stem from a study of T-cell reconstitution after alpha-beta-depleted transplantation in children. CDR3 length: 13 residues. Trimming removed 2 bases from V and 4 bases from J, with 9 bases in between. Germline values: CDR1 SGHRS, CDR2 YFSETQ. As it was prepared, the TCRbeta library received unique molecular identifiers. TCRdb re-called the PCR reads with MiXCR, one entry per CDR3 protein. Of under 300,000 distinct CDR3 sequences in the sample, 9.7% were seen once. The sequence derives from a human donor who donated a stem cell graft to a child with SCID. V gene TRBV5-1 combines with J gene TRBJ1-1; possibly TRBD1 for D (5 bases). The source was PBMCs from the stem cell graft donor, collected from the stem cell graft. The CDR3 DNA reads TGCGCCAGCAGCTTCAGGGAGGCCACTGAAGCTTTCTTT. Its protein is CASSFREATEAFF.